The 17 T cell receptor beta chains listed next were all sequenced from one sample in a study of blood T cell repertoires in COVID-19. Sequenced by immunoSEQ multiplex PCR; TCRdb stores in-frame clones only, minus some. This sample has approximately 300,000 clones, with roughly 85% found just once. The sample was PBMCs or T cells enriched from blood (not recorded which). These receptors all stem from a woman aged 25 to 39 who had recovered from COVID-19.

The chain recombines TRBV5-1 with TRBJ2-2, with 8 bases identical to TRBD1. This CDR3 spans 15 amino acids. The ends lost 2 bases at V and 4 bases at J; junction bases unmatched: 4. The germline V gene encodes CDR1 SGHRS and CDR2 YFSETQ. CDR3 DNA sequence: TGCGCCAGCAGCTTCGGACAGGGTGTCACCGGGGAGCTGTTTTTT. Translation: CASSFGQGVTGELFF.

This chain connects TRBV20-1 to TRBJ1-5; D remains unclear. Germline CDR1 DFQATT, CDR2 SNEGSKA (reference sequence). The CDR3 consists of 10 residues. Trimming removed 7 bases at V and 5 bases at J, with 6 bases between. CDR3 protein: CSGGYQPQHF. As DNA, the CDR3 is TGCAGTGGCGGGTATCAGCCCCAGCATTTT.

The V call is TRBV7-8, the J call TRBJ1-6, with D maybe TRBD1 (5 bases). This CDR3 contains 18 residues. Trimming shortened V by 2 bases and J by 0 bases, and 14 bases separated the two germline ends. Germline-derived CDR1 and CDR2 are SGHVS and FQNEAQ. CDR3 amino acids: CASSLWSGGSSYNSPLHF. The CDR3 DNA is TGTGCCAGCAGCTTATGGAGCGGGGGTTCCTCCTATAATTCACCCCTCCACTTT.

The rearrangement joins TRBV18 to TRBJ2-7; 9 bases align to TRBD1. This CDR3 is 15 amino acids long. Germline assignment: CDR1 KGHSH and CDR2 LQKENI. V lost 3 bases and J lost 2; bases outside the gene matches: 5. The CDR3 spells CASSPGTGPTYEQYF. DNA of the CDR3: TGTGCCAGCTCACCCGGGACAGGGCCAACCTACGAGCAGTACTTC.

V usage is TRBV20-1 and J usage is TRBJ1-4; no reliable D call. V was shortened by 6 bases and J by 0 bases, with 17 bases between the two germline ends. The germline V gene has CDR1 DFQATT and CDR2 SNEGSKA (reference sequence). The CDR3 has 16 amino acids. The CDR3 loop is CSASSELRATNEKLFF. The CDR3 DNA reads TGCAGTGCCAGTTCGGAGTTACGAGCAACTAATGAAAAACTGTTTTTT.

This chain connects TRBV6-6 to TRBJ2-7, with 9 nucleotides matching TRBD1. V lost 5 bases to trimming and J lost 6 bases; unmatched junction nucleotides: 17. The CDR3 extends over 17 amino acids. Germline values: CDR1 MNHNY, CDR2 SVGAGI (reference sequence). The chain's CDR3 is CASSLPTSGTGKGEQYF. The CDR3 DNA reads TGTGCCAGCAGTCTCCCCACGTCGGGGACAGGGAAAGGCGAGCAGTACTTC.

This chain uses TRBV30 with TRBJ2-7; D might be TRBD1 (5 bases). This CDR3 has 12 residues. CDR1 is GTSNPN, CDR2 SVGIG, per germline (reference sequence). Trimming stripped 0 bases from V and 3 bases from J, with 6 bases between. The CDR3 region has the DNA TGTGCCTGGAGTGTAGGGGTCTACGAGCAGTACTTC. It yields the protein CAWSVGVYEQYF.

The gene calls are TRBV2 and TRBJ1-2; 9 bases map to TRBD1. CDR1 is SNHLY, CDR2 FYNNEI, per germline. J lost 4 bases, V lost 6 bases, and 9 bases had no gene match. The CDR3 runs to 15 residues. The CDR3 DNA sequence: TGTGCCAGCAGCTTGAGCTCGGGACAGGGCTATGGCTACACCTTC. Its protein is CASSLSSGQGYGYTF.

This chain joins TRBV6-5 and TRBJ2-7, with TRBD1 identical over 7 bases. This CDR3 region has 12 residues. The V gene's germline CDR1 is MNHEY and CDR2 SVGAGI. CDR3 loop: CATQGYWYEQYF. For the CDR3, the DNA is TGTGCGACACAGGGGTACTGGTACGAGCAGTACTTC.

The chain has TRBV30 and TRBJ2-7, with TRBD2 as a possible D gene (7 bases). CDR3 length: 13 amino acids. The V end lost 2 bases, the J end lost 6 bases, and 14 bases lay between the germline ends. Germline V CDR1 and CDR2: GTSNPN, SVGIG (reference sequence). The CDR3 DNA reads as TGTGCCTGGAGTAAGGGGGGGGATCGCGAGCAGTACTTC. This gives the protein CAWSKGGDREQYF.

The chain employs TRBV2 and TRBJ1-6; 9 nucleotides align to TRBD1. The V gene's germline CDR1 is SNHLY and CDR2 FYNNEI. The CDR3 has 14 residues. Trimming cost V 5 bases and J 8 bases; bases outside gene matches: 4. The CDR3 DNA sequence: TGTGCCAGCAGTTGGGACAGGGCCTATTCACCCCTCCACTTT. Translation: CASSWDRAYSPLHF.

The chain joins TRBV4-1 to TRBJ2-3, with 7 bases fitting TRBD1. The V and J ends lost 0 bases and 4 bases, in that order; junction bases with no gene match: 4. Germline CDR1 and CDR2: MGHRA and YSYEKL. The CDR3 is 15 residues long. The CDR3 bases are TGCGCCAGCAGCCAAGAAAGTCAGGGGGCAGATACGCAGTATTTT. Translation: CASSQESQGADTQYF.

The rearrangement joins TRBV24-1 to TRBJ2-1; the D gene is possibly TRBD2 (6 bases). V was trimmed by 4 bases and J by 6 bases, leaving 15 bases between them. CDR3 length: 15 amino acids. Germline V gene lookup returns CDR1 KGHDR and CDR2 SFDVKD. The CDR3 DNA follows: TGTGCCACCAGTGACGGAGGGTGGGGCTCCAATGAGCAGTTCTTC. Encoded protein: CATSDGGWGSNEQFF.

This chain connects TRBV5-4 to TRBJ1-6; possible D gene TRBD1, 5 bases. Trimming removed 1 base from V and 8 bases from J, with 10 bases in between. The germline CDR1 and CDR2 sequences are SGHNT and YYREEE (reference sequence). The CDR3 has 14 residues. This CDR3 is CASSLWRGDSPLHF. CDR3 nucleotides: TGTGCCAGCAGCTTGTGGAGGGGAGATTCACCCCTCCACTTT.

Only one count was recorded for this clone. This sequence joins TRBV30 and TRBJ2-1; D is ambiguous. V was cut by 0 bases and J by 8 bases, with 14 bases left in between. Germline CDR1 reads GTSNPN; CDR2 reads SVGIG (reference sequence). The CDR3 is made up of 14 amino acids. In DNA form, the CDR3 reads TGTGCCTGGAGTGTACGTCCGGTAATCGATGAGCAGTTCTTC. Its translation is CAWSVRPVIDEQFF.

The gene calls are TRBV29-1 and TRBJ1-1; D remains ambiguous. The CDR3 is made up of 10 amino acids. CDR1 and CDR2 (germline): SQVTM, ANQGSEA. Between the trimmed V and J ends, which lost 1 base and 6 bases, there was a span of 3 bases. The CDR3 DNA reads as TGCAGCGTTGAAGGGCCTGAAGCTTTCTTT. It translates to CSVEGPEAFF. Using reference TRBV29-1 and TRBJ1-1 for the parts outside the CDR3, the full variable domain is SAVISQKPSRDICQRGTSLTIQCQVDSQVTMMFWYRQQPGQSLTLIATANQGSEATYESGFVIDKFPISRPNLTFSTLTVSNMSPEDSSIYLCSVEGPEAFFGQGTRLTVV.

This chain's CDR3 is CASSLGGGVAFF. CDR3 coding DNA: TGTGCCAGCAGTTTAGGGGGAGGCGTAGCTTTCTTT. The chain links TRBV12-3 or TRBV12-4 to TRBJ1-1; no reliable D call. The CDR3 covers 12 residues. V lost 1 base, J lost 10 bases, and 10 bases lay in between.